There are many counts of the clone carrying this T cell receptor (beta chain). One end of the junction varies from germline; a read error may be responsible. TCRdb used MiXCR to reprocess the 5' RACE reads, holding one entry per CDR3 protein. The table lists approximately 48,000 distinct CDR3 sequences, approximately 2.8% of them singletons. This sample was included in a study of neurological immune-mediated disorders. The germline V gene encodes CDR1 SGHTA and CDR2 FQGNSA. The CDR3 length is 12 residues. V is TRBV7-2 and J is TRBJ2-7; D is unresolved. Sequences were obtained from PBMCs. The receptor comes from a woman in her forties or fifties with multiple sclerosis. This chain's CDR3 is CDSTITEYEQYF. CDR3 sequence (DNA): TGTGACAGCACCATTACGGAGTACGAGCAGTACTTC.